This T cell receptor (beta chain) was sequenced during a study of T cell responses to AZD1222 COVID-19 vaccine. The V and J ends lost 2 bases and 3 bases respectively, with 11 bases between them. This CDR3 contains 13 residues. The germline V gene encodes CDR1 SQVTM and CDR2 ANQGSEA. Assay: immunoSEQ multiplex PCR; the TCRdb copy retains only in-frame clones and omits some. The sample holds some 120,000 clones, approximately 88% seen once. As for this clone: Its antigen is still unknown.

Study-wide results and limits: The donors showed a predominance of white British ancestry and of females, with possible underestimation of clonal diversity.

This material consisted of peripheral blood, taken on day 0 of MenACWY control vaccination. The chain recombines TRBV29-1 with TRBJ2-7; D perhaps matches TRBD2 (6 bases). The TCR sequence derives from an adult in good health. In nucleotides, the CDR3 is TGCAGCGTTGAAACGGGGAGGAACTACGAGCAGTACTTC. This sequence encodes CSVETGRNYEQYF.